The rows below give T cell receptor beta chains drawn from one sample of a study of blood T cell repertoires in COVID-19. Some clones are missing from TCRdb's copy, which holds only in-frame ones; the method was immunoSEQ multiplex PCR. The sample consists of 200,000 to 250,000 clones, roughly 80% of them appearing once. Source material: peripheral blood. These receptors originate from a woman between 70 and 85 years old with acute or convalescent COVID-19. Both conserved end residues are part of each CDR3. Fields, in order: CDR3 length, clone size, V gene, J gene, D gene, CDR3 DNA, CDR3 protein. D genes are given only for firm matches. Not every row has a clone size; where given, it reads once, few, many or a size class.

13	-	TRBV9	TRBJ1-3	-	TGTGCCAGCCACGGAGGCTCTGGAAACACCATATATTTT	CASHGGSGNTIYF
15	-	TRBV5-1	TRBJ1-2	TRBD1	TGCGCCAGCAGCTCATCGACAGGGGGAAATGATGGCTACACCTTC	CASSSSTGGNDGYTF
14	-	TRBV4-1	TRBJ1-4	TRBD1	TGCGCCAGCAGCCAACGACAGGGGAATGAAAAACTGTTTTTT	CASSQRQGNEKLFF
15	-	TRBV3-1/TRBV3-2	TRBJ1-5	-	TGTGCCAGCAGCCAAGATACGCAGGATTTTCAGCCCCAGCATTTT	CASSQDTQDFQPQHF
13	-	TRBV18	TRBJ1-1	-	TGTGCCAGCTCATCCGATCGGGACACTGAAGCTTTCTTT	CASSSDRDTEAFF
13	-	TRBV6-5	TRBJ2-5	-	TGTGCCAGCAGAGTGGTGGCACAGGGTACCCAGTACTTC	CASRVVAQGTQYF
14	once	TRBV7-9	TRBJ2-4	-	TGTGCCAGCAGCTTAGCGGGAGTTATTGACATTCAGTACTTC	CASSLAGVIDIQYF
15	once	TRBV9	TRBJ2-1	TRBD1	TGTGCCAGCAGCGCCGGGACAGGGAGGTGGAATGAGCAGTTCTTC	CASSAGTGRWNEQFF
15	few	TRBV9	TRBJ2-7	-	TGTGCCAGCAGCCCAGGCGTGGGCAATGCATACGAGCAGTACTTC	CASSPGVGNAYEQYF
14	-	TRBV28	TRBJ2-1	TRBD2	TGTGCCAGTGGAGCTAGCGGGAGTTTGAATGAGCAGTTCTTC	CASGASGSLNEQFF
14	-	TRBV7-2	TRBJ1-3	-	TGTGCCAGCAGCTTAGATGGGGGGACAAACACCATATATTTT	CASSLDGGTNTIYF
15	-	TRBV7-6	TRBJ2-1	-	TGTGCCAGCAGCTTTAATAGCGGCTCGTACAATGAGCAGTTCTTC	CASSFNSGSYNEQFF
16	-	TRBV7-9	TRBJ2-7	TRBD2	TGTGCCAGCAGCTTAGCGACCCCCTATTCAGCGGGGGAGCAGTACTTC	CASSLATPYSAGEQYF
15	-	TRBV18	TRBJ2-7	TRBD1	TGTGCCAGCTCACCGGGACAGGAGACGCTCTACGAGCAGTACTTC	CASSPGQETLYEQYF
12	-	TRBV10-2	TRBJ1-1	-	TGCGCCAGCAGTGACAGGCAAGGTGTAGCTTTCTTT	CASSDRQGVAFF
16	-	TRBV28	TRBJ1-5	-	TGTGCCAGCAGTATACAGGGCCGGGCTGGCAATCAGCCCCAGCATTTT	CASSIQGRAGNQPQHF
15	-	TRBV5-4	TRBJ2-3	TRBD2	TGTGCCAGCAGCTTGGATAGCGGGAGAGCTGATACGCAGTATTTT	CASSLDSGRADTQYF
15	few	TRBV5-4	TRBJ1-2	TRBD1	TGTGCCAGCAGCTTGGATGGGACAGGGGAGGATGGCTACACCTTC	CASSLDGTGEDGYTF
15	few	TRBV6-5	TRBJ2-7	-	TGTGCCAGCACCTACAGGGTGCCCTCCGCCTACGAGCAGTACTTC	CASTYRVPSAYEQYF
15	few	TRBV6-2/TRBV6-3	TRBJ2-1	-	TGTGCCAGCAGTGCCCAGGGCAGCTCCTACAATGAGCAGTTCTTC	CASSAQGSSYNEQFF
15	-	TRBV5-4	TRBJ2-7	TRBD2	TGTGCCAGCAGCTTGGGACTAGCGGGGTCCTACGAGCAGTACTTC	CASSLGLAGSYEQYF
16	-	TRBV19	TRBJ2-3	TRBD1	TGTGCCAGTAGTGCCTCTTCCGGGACAGGGACAGATACGCAGTATTTT	CASSASSGTGTDTQYF
17	-	TRBV5-8	TRBJ2-1	TRBD2	TGTGCCAGCAGCCGACTAGCGGGAGGCCCTGAATACAATGAGCAGTTCTTC	CASSRLAGGPEYNEQFF
14	-	TRBV7-2	TRBJ2-2	-	TGTGCCAGCAGCTTAGGTGTAGTCTACGGGGAGCTGTTTTTT	CASSLGVVYGELFF
13	-	TRBV10-1	TRBJ1-1	-	TGCGCCAGCAGTGCTAACAGGGACACTGAAGCTTTCTTT	CASSANRDTEAFF
13	-	TRBV29-1	TRBJ2-6	-	TGCTCCACACAGGTAGACGGGGCCAACGTCCTGACTTTC	CSTQVDGANVLTF
18	-	TRBV5-4	TRBJ2-1	TRBD2	TGTGCCAGCAGCCGTGGCGTACCGGGACTAGCGGGTTACAATGAGCAGTTCTTC	CASSRGVPGLAGYNEQFF
16	-	TRBV28	TRBJ1-5	TRBD1	TGTGCCAGCAGCCTGACAGGGCTTAGGAGCAATCAGCCCCAGCATTTT	CASSLTGLRSNQPQHF
14	-	TRBV5-1	TRBJ2-7	TRBD1	TGCGCCAGCAGCGCCGGGACAGGGCTGTCCGAGCAGTACTTC	CASSAGTGLSEQYF
14	-	TRBV5-1	TRBJ1-1	-	TGCGCCAGCAGCTTGGGGGGACAAGGGGCTGAAGCTTTCTTT	CASSLGGQGAEAFF
15	-	TRBV21-1	TRBJ2-7	-	TGTGCCAGCAGCACTTGGGACAGGGCGATTTACGAGCAGTACTTC	CASSTWDRAIYEQYF
13	-	TRBV5-1	TRBJ2-3	-	TGCGCCAGCAGCTTGGGGGGGGCAGATACGCAGTATTTT	CASSLGGADTQYF
13	-	TRBV19	TRBJ2-5	-	TGTGCCAGTAGCCCGTCGGTGAGGGAGACCCAGTACTTC	CASSPSVRETQYF
13	-	TRBV28	TRBJ1-2	-	TGTGCCAGCAGCCCCGCAGCTAACTATGGCTACACCTTC	CASSPAANYGYTF
14	-	TRBV5-6	TRBJ1-2	-	TGTGCCAGCAGCTTGGGGCAGGGGAACTATGGCTACACCTTC	CASSLGQGNYGYTF
13	-	TRBV27	TRBJ2-3	-	TGTGCCAGCAGCTCCCGCGGGGTTGATACGCAGTATTTT	CASSSRGVDTQYF
14	once	TRBV5-5	TRBJ2-7	TRBD2	TGTGCCAGCAGCTTGCGGGGGGACTCCTACGAGCAGTACTTC	CASSLRGDSYEQYF
15	-	TRBV5-1	TRBJ2-2	-	TGCGCCAGCAGCTTGGGGACAGCCGACACCGGGGAGCTGTTTTTT	CASSLGTADTGELFF
15	-	TRBV19	TRBJ2-1	-	TGTGCCAGTAAAGGGGATCGGCTGGGGCACAATGAGCAGTTCTTC	CASKGDRLGHNEQFF
15	-	TRBV5-4	TRBJ1-6	-	TGTGCCAGCAGTTTAGCCGGCTCGCCTAATTCACCCCTCCACTTT	CASSLAGSPNSPLHF
14	-	TRBV4-1	TRBJ2-7	-	TGCGCCAGCAGCCAATCGGACATCCTCTACGAGCAGTACTTC	CASSQSDILYEQYF
14	few	TRBV2	TRBJ2-5	TRBD1	TGTGCCAGCAATGGACAGGGGCCACAAGAGACCCAGTACTTC	CASNGQGPQETQYF
14	-	TRBV7-9	TRBJ1-4	-	TGTGCCAGCAGCCCGACAGGTTATAATGAAAAACTGTTTTTT	CASSPTGYNEKLFF
15	-	TRBV3-1/TRBV3-2	TRBJ2-7	TRBD1	TGTGCCAGCAGCCCCCGGACAGGGAGCTCCTACGAGCAGTACTTC	CASSPRTGSSYEQYF
14	-	TRBV20-1	TRBJ1-1	-	TGCAGTGCTAGTCTAGGAAATCGGGGGACTGAAGCTTTCTTT	CSASLGNRGTEAFF